What follows are 20 T cell receptor beta chains derived from one specimen sequenced in a study of blood T cells in healthy people across ages. For the second PCR, which ran for about 7 to 12 cycles, a sample-barcoded 5' primer and a J-beta primer mix were used. Using its own MiXCR run on the 5' RACE reads, TCRdb lists one record per CDR3 protein. The repertoire holds roughly 730,000 distinct CDR3 sequences, with about 61% as singletons. Sequenced sample: blood. The receptors derive from a man between 35 and 55 years old in good health.

This CDR3 reads CAISAGTGEKTQYF. CDR3 nucleotide sequence: TGTGCCATCAGTGCTGGGACAGGCGAAAAGACCCAGTACTTC. The J gene is TRBJ2-5, the V gene TRBV10-3; 8 nucleotides agree with TRBD1. J lost 6 bases, V lost 4 bases, and 7 bases had no gene match. The CDR3 length is 14 residues. Germline loops: CDR1 ENHRY, CDR2 SYGVKD.

J is TRBJ2-3 and V is TRBV6-5; 12 bases match TRBD2. V lost 7 bases and J lost 4; bases outside the gene matches: 6. This CDR3 contains 15 residues. Germline V gene data show CDR1 as MNHEY and CDR2 as SVGAGI. The CDR3 sequence: CASTGLAGRADTQYF. In DNA form, the CDR3 reads TGTGCCAGCACCGGACTAGCGGGAAGGGCAGATACGCAGTATTTT.

This chain uses TRBV6-5 with TRBJ1-2; D gene uncertain. The germline V gene has CDR1 MNHEY and CDR2 SVGAGI. This CDR3 contains 16 residues. Trimming left V 2 bases short and J 0 bases short, with 13 bases between. CDR3 nucleotides: TGTGCCAGCAGTTACAGTTTCGTTGAGACTAACTATGGCTACACCTTC. Translation: CASSYSFVETNYGYTF.

This chain connects TRBV4-2 to TRBJ2-3; no definite D call. Germline-derived CDR1 and CDR2 are LGHNA and YNFKEQ. Trimming removed 0 bases from V and 2 bases from J, with 6 bases in between. The CDR3 is 14 amino acids. CDR3 DNA sequence: TGTGCCAGCAGCCAAGACCGACCCACAGATACGCAGTATTTT. It encodes CASSQDRPTDTQYF.

This clonotype came up a few times. The V call is TRBV9, the J call TRBJ2-1; perhaps D is TRBD1 or TRBD2 (6 bases each). This CDR3 is 14 amino acids long. With 1 base removed from V and 7 bases from J, the gap between germline ends came to 12 bases. Germline values: CDR1 SGDLS, CDR2 YYNGEE. The CDR3 DNA follows: TGTGCCAGCAGCGTACAGTTAGGGGGGAATGAGCAGTTCTTC. It codes for CASSVQLGGNEQFF.

This clonotype was seen only a few times. The chain employs TRBV3-1 and TRBJ2-3; a weak D match, TRBD1 (6 bases). Germline V CDR1 and CDR2: LGHDT, YNNKEL (reference sequence). Trimming took 0 bases from V and 3 from J, leaving 16 bases between them. The CDR3 has 17 residues. The chain's CDR3 is CASSQDAGRGMTDTQYF. DNA for the CDR3: TGTGCCAGCAGCCAAGATGCCGGCAGGGGTATGACAGATACGCAGTATTTT.

This chain joins TRBV7-2 and TRBJ2-3; D not certain. Deletions cut 1 base from V and 4 bases from J, with 15 bases between. Germline V gene sequence: CDR1 SGHTA, CDR2 FQGNSA. The CDR3 consists of 16 residues. This chain's CDR3 is CASSLVGGNNPDTQYF. CDR3 nucleotides: TGTGCCAGCAGCTTAGTTGGCGGAAACAACCCAGATACGCAGTATTTT.

V and J are TRBV7-9 and TRBJ2-7, with D maybe TRBD1 (6 bases). CDR3 length: 15 residues. Trimming removed 1 base at V and 3 bases at J, with 13 bases between. CDR1 and CDR2 (germline): SEHNR, FQNEAQ (reference sequence). CDR3 sequence: CASSLGEQGDYEQYF. CDR3 DNA sequence: TGTGCCAGCAGCTTAGGGGAACAGGGTGACTACGAGCAGTACTTC.

The table lists this clonotype with a few counts. V is TRBV28 and J is TRBJ2-1; tentatively, D is TRBD1 or TRBD2 (6 bases each). CDR1 and CDR2 from the germline V gene are MDHEN and SYDVKM. The V end was cut by 7 bases, the J end by 5 bases, with 18 bases between. The CDR3 runs 15 residues. The CDR3 here is CASNSEGGVDNEQFF. For the CDR3, the DNA is TGTGCCAGCAATTCCGAGGGGGGCGTGGACAATGAGCAGTTCTTC.

This clonotype has a handful of counts. This chain uses TRBV5-1 with TRBJ2-5, with D possibly being TRBD1 (6 bases). Per germline, CDR1 SGHRS and CDR2 YFSETQ. The CDR3 totals 15 residues. Trimming shortened V by 9 bases and J by 0 bases, and 18 bases separated the two germline ends. The CDR3 is CATKLGRGYQETQYF. In DNA, the CDR3 is TGCGCCACCAAGCTAGGAAGGGGGTACCAAGAGACCCAGTACTTC.

This clonotype showed up just a few times. V and J are TRBV7-6 and TRBJ2-6; D is possibly TRBD1 (6 bases). The CDR3 extends over 18 amino acids. Germline lookup yields CDR1 SGHVS and CDR2 FNYEAQ. V was pared by 7 bases and J by 0 bases, with 19 bases between. CDR3 in DNA: TGTGCCAGCACCCCCCGGACAGCTTTATACTCTGGGGCCAACGTCCTGACTTTC. Residues: CASTPRTALYSGANVLTF.

V usage is TRBV27 and J usage is TRBJ2-7; D may be TRBD2 (5 bases). The CDR3 has 12 residues. The germline V and J ends were trimmed by 11 bases and 6 bases, with 17 bases remaining between them. The germline V gene encodes CDR1 MNHEY and CDR2 SMNVEV (reference sequence). The CDR3: CARRGFRVEQYF. CDR3 DNA sequence: TGTGCCCGCCGCGGGTTTAGGGTCGAGCAGTACTTC.

The V call is TRBV3-1, the J call TRBJ1-6; D is unclear. Germline V gene data show CDR1 as LGHDT and CDR2 as YNNKEL (reference sequence). Trimming cost V 4 bases and J 4 bases, with 17 bases left between them. The CDR3 has 17 residues. In nucleotides, the CDR3 is TGTGCCAGCAGCCCCACACGCACCCAGAGATATAATTCACCCCTCCACTTT. Translated, it gives CASSPTRTQRYNSPLHF.

V gene TRBV25-1 combines with J gene TRBJ2-5, with D perhaps TRBD2 (5 bases). CDR3 size: 15 residues. The V gene's germline CDR1 is MGHDK and CDR2 SYGVNS. Trimming stripped 2 bases from V and 1 base from J, with 11 bases between. For the CDR3, the DNA is TGTGCCAGCAGTGAACCCCGGGGTCGCCAAGAGACCCAGTACTTC. This gives the protein CASSEPRGRQETQYF.

V usage is TRBV29-1 and J usage is TRBJ2-1; no definite D call. CDR1 and CDR2 (germline): SQVTM, ANQGSEA. The V gene lost 4 bases and the J gene lost 10 bases, with 11 bases spanning the gap. The CDR3 has 11 residues. The CDR3 nucleotides are TGCAGCGTTGTGTACGGCCCGGAGCAGTTCTTC. It codes for CSVVYGPEQFF.

V is TRBV4-1 and J is TRBJ1-5, with D unresolved. CDR3 length: 14 amino acids. Germline CDR1 is MGHRA and CDR2 is YSYEKL. Between the trimmed V and J ends, which lost 2 bases and 3 bases, there was a span of 8 bases. CDR3 sequence reads: CASSQRPSNQPQHF. The CDR3 DNA reads TGCGCCAGCAGCCAACGACCCTCCAATCAGCCCCAGCATTTT.

V gene TRBV4-2 combines with J gene TRBJ2-7; tentatively, D is TRBD1 (6 bases). This CDR3 is 14 amino acids long. Trimming left V 0 bases short and J 7 bases short, with 13 bases between. The V gene's germline CDR1 is LGHNA and CDR2 YNFKEQ. The chain's CDR3 is CASSQDFGDNEQYF. DNA for the CDR3: TGTGCCAGCAGCCAAGATTTTGGGGACAATGAGCAGTACTTC.

The chain uses TRBV4-3 and TRBJ1-1; D gene unclear. Trimming left V 1 base short and J 1 base short, with 7 bases between. Germline V CDR1 and CDR2: LGHNA, YSLEER. This CDR3 has 14 amino acids. The CDR3 coding sequence is TGCGCCAGCAGCCAAGGTTCGGCGAACACTGAAGCTTTCTTT. Its protein product is CASSQGSANTEAFF.

The chain combines TRBV5-4 with TRBJ2-1, with D possibly matching TRBD1 (6 bases). The CDR3 is 14 residues long. V was shortened by 4 bases and J by 9 bases, with 17 bases between the two germline ends. Germline V lookup: CDR1 SGHNT, CDR2 YYREEE (reference sequence). CDR3 residues: CASSLPVQGSEQFF. The CDR3 nucleotides read TGTGCCAGCAGCCTCCCCGTACAGGGATCTGAGCAGTTCTTC. Full variable domain (missing parts from reference TRBV5-4 and TRBJ2-1): ETGVTQSPTHLIKTRGQQVTLRCSSQSGHNTVSWYQQALGQGPQFIFQYYREEENGRGNFPPRFSGLQFPNYSSELNVNALELDDSALYLCASSLPVQGSEQFFGPGTRLTVL.

This chain uses TRBV4-1 with TRBJ1-2, with TRBD1 matching over 7 bases. The CDR3 consists of 16 residues. Trimming at V came to 0 bases and at J to 5 bases, leaving 9 bases not matched to a gene. The germline gives CDR1 MGHRA, CDR2 YSYEKL. The CDR3 DNA is TGCGCCAGCAGCCAAGACTCCCAGGGACAGATATATGGCTACACCTTC. Amino acids: CASSQDSQGQIYGYTF.